This TCR beta chain was captured in a study of cytomegalovirus exposure and HLA in healthy donors. Study-level results: Among the CMV-associated chains, a few were confirmed in vitro as specific for CMV antigens. Sequencing had likely introduced a cluster of highly shared sequence variants as an artifact.

The sample holds one count of this clone. Its antigen is unidentified. The CDR3 length is 15 residues. Germline CDR1 and CDR2: MDHEN and SYDVKM. Trimming removed 5 bases from V and 5 bases from J, with 17 bases in between. Use of 60 Vbeta and 13 Jbeta primers characterized the PCR. Repertoires were generated with immunoSEQ multiplex PCR, while TCRdb's copy carries only in-frame clones and drops some. Of about 120,000 clones listed, roughly 80% are singletons. Sample: PBMCs. The chain joins TRBV28 to TRBJ2-3, with D perhaps TRBD2 (7 bases). The source is a female donor in good health and CMV-seronegative. This CDR3 reads CASSLGLGGQDTQYF. The CDR3 coding sequence is TGTGCCAGCAGTCTAGGACTAGGGGGGCAAGATACGCAGTATTTT.